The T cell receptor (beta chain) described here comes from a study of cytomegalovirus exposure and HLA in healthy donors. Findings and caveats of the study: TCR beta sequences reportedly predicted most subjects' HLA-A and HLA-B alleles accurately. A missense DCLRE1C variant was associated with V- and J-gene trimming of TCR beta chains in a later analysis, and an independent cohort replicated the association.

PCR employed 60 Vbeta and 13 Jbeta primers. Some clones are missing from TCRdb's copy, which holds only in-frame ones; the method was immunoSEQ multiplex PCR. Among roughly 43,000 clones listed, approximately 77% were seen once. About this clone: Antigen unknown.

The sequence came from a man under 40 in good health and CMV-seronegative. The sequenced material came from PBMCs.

CDR3 amino acids: CASSPSSQGAIPWDEQYF. Here the CDR3 DNA reads TGTGCCAGCTCACCAAGTAGTCAGGGGGCCATTCCATGGGACGAGCAGTACTTC. This chain links TRBV18 with TRBJ2-7; 8 nucleotides line up with TRBD1. J was trimmed by 5 bases and V by 2 bases; bases with no gene match: 17. Germline-derived CDR1 and CDR2 are KGHSH and LQKENI. The length of the CDR3 is 18 residues.